The 10 T cell receptor beta chains given below trace back to one sample, sequenced in a study of blood T cell repertoires in COVID-19. Clones were read by immunoSEQ multiplex PCR, and TCRdb kept only the in-frame ones, dropping some. The sample carries around 230,000 clones, about nine tenths recorded once. The sample comprised PBMCs or T cells enriched from blood (not recorded which). The source of these receptors is a woman in her thirties or forties with acute COVID-19.

This chain uses TRBV19 with TRBJ1-2, with 10 bases aligning to TRBD1. This CDR3 is built from 16 residues. V lost 6 bases and J lost 4; bases outside the gene matches: 11. Germline V gene sequence: CDR1 LNHDA, CDR2 SQIVND (reference sequence). The chain's CDR3 is CASSPAGTGDRYGYTF. The CDR3 DNA reads as TGTGCCAGTAGCCCCGCCGGGACAGGGGATCGCTATGGCTACACCTTC.

The V call is TRBV19, the J call TRBJ2-3, with TRBD2 matching over 8 bases. V lost 3 bases and J lost 2; bases outside the gene matches: 7. The germline gives CDR1 LNHDA, CDR2 SQIVND (reference sequence). The CDR3 runs to 16 residues. CDR3 region: CASSMRTSGNTDTQYF. In nucleotides, the CDR3 is TGTGCCAGTAGTATGAGAACTAGCGGTAACACAGATACGCAGTATTTT.

This chain links TRBV18 with TRBJ1-1; D is unclear. Germline-derived CDR1 and CDR2 are KGHSH and LQKENI. V dropped 2 bases and J dropped 2 bases, with 9 bases sitting between them. This CDR3 is 14 amino acids long. CDR3 residues: CASSPETVNTEAFF. The CDR3 DNA sequence: TGTGCCAGCTCACCAGAAACAGTTAACACTGAAGCTTTCTTT.

This clone was recorded once. The rearrangement uses TRBV5-1 and TRBJ2-1; 9 bases fit TRBD1. Germline trimming cut 3 bases from V and 8 bases from J; bases unmatched to any gene: 15. Germline lookup yields CDR1 SGHRS and CDR2 YFSETQ. The CDR3 has 17 amino acids. CDR3 region: CASSSPTPGQGGDEQFF. In DNA form, the CDR3 reads TGCGCCAGCAGCTCACCAACTCCGGGACAGGGTGGCGATGAGCAGTTCTTC.

This sequence joins TRBV19 and TRBJ1-1; TRBD1 matches at 8 bases. From germline, CDR1 is LNHDA and CDR2 SQIVND (reference sequence). Unmatched junction bases numbered 8, after V lost 7 bases and J lost 1 base. This CDR3 is 15 amino acids long. The CDR3 spells CASTPDRVWNTEAFF. In DNA, the CDR3 is TGTGCCAGTACCCCGGACAGGGTTTGGAACACTGAAGCTTTCTTT.

This chain links TRBV7-9 with TRBJ1-1; D is unclear. Germline CDR1 is SEHNR and CDR2 is FQNEAQ (reference sequence). Trimming took 5 bases from V and 3 from J, leaving 10 bases between them. The CDR3 sequence is 13 residues long. In DNA form, the CDR3 reads TGTGCCAGCAGCCCTCCGGGAGACACTGAAGCTTTCTTT. It is translated as CASSPPGDTEAFF.

The chain couples TRBV27 to TRBJ2-7; 11 positions match TRBD2. The CDR3 is 15 amino acids. Germline V gene lookup returns CDR1 MNHEY and CDR2 SMNVEV (reference sequence). J was trimmed by 1 base and V by 6 bases; bases with no gene match: 5. This chain's CDR3 is CASRVAGGSSYEQYF. For the CDR3, the DNA is TGTGCCAGCAGAGTAGCGGGGGGGTCTTCCTACGAGCAGTACTTC.

The chain combines TRBV19 with TRBJ2-7; tentatively, D is TRBD1 (6 bases). The V gene's germline CDR1 is LNHDA and CDR2 SQIVND (reference sequence). Trimming removed 2 bases from V and 5 bases from J, with 10 bases in between. The CDR3 covers 13 residues. CDR3 region: CASSIQGRDEQYF. CDR3 nucleotides: TGTGCCAGTAGTATACAGGGGCGGGACGAGCAGTACTTC.

The V call is TRBV15, the J call TRBJ1-3; maybe TRBD1 (6 bases). The CDR3 contains 16 residues. Germline assignment: CDR1 LNHNV and CDR2 YYDKDF (reference sequence). The V end lost 5 bases, the J end lost 3 bases, and 17 bases lay between the germline ends. The CDR3 is CATSPDSVRGGNTIYF. CDR3 DNA sequence: TGTGCCACCAGCCCGGACAGTGTCCGAGGTGGAAACACCATATATTTT.

This clone showed up just once. This chain uses TRBV9 with TRBJ2-4, with TRBD1 matching 8 bases. Germline V gene sequence: CDR1 SGDLS, CDR2 YYNGEE. V was pared by 0 bases and J by 0 bases, with 5 bases of the junction left unmatched. The CDR3 runs 17 residues. CDR3 region: CASSVGAQGAAKNIQYF. DNA of the CDR3: TGTGCCAGCAGCGTAGGGGCGCAGGGGGCAGCCAAAAACATTCAGTACTTC.